The 11 T cell receptor beta chains reported below all come from one sample, sequenced in a study of CD8+ T cells in alopecia areata (dated by TCRdb to the late 2010s). The library was produced with the immunoSEQ multiplex PCR assay. RNA was extracted from all samples and reverse transcribed into cDNA as template for TCR sequencing. TCRdb obtained this table from immuneACCESS and retained in-frame rearrangements with V and J assigned. These tables miss some clones; where compared with another copy, unresolved V genes account for less than half of the shortfall, and the remainder is unexplained. This sample has 200,000 to 250,000 clones in its table, and over 60% of those were observed once. Of the sample, around 4% falls within the top ten clones. The time point label of this sample denotes: more than three weeks on oral tofacitinib. This specimen's treatment or condition label, interpreted: oral pan-JAK inhibitor, 5-10 mg twice daily.

The sample consisted of CD4+ T cells sorted from blood, taken at week 4, from a patient treated with tofacitinib. All receptors come from a human donor with alopecia areata.

The chain combines TRBV19 with TRBJ1-1, with a weak D call TRBD1 (6 bases). Trimming removed 5 bases from V and 6 bases from J, with 7 bases in between. This CDR3 has 11 amino acids. Germline CDR1 reads LNHDA; CDR2 reads SQIVND (reference sequence). CDR3 protein: CASSRGPEAFF. The CDR3 coding sequence is TGTGCCAGTAGTCGGGGGCCTGAAGCTTTCTTT.

J is TRBJ1-4 and V is TRBV6-5; D is possibly TRBD1 (5 bases). CDR3 size: 14 residues. In germline, CDR1 is MNHEY, CDR2 SVGAGI. V gave up 5 bases and J gave up 8 bases, with 15 bases separating them. The CDR3 coding sequence is TGTGCCAGCAGTCCCGGGGACCGAGAGGAAAAACTGTTTTTT. This codes for CASSPGDREEKLFF.

The chain uses TRBV7-9 and TRBJ1-5; the match to TRBD1 covers 7 bases. The junction had 3 bases not matched to a gene; V was cut back by 1 base and J by 6 bases. There are 14 residues in the CDR3. Germline V gene sequence: CDR1 SEHNR, CDR2 FQNEAQ (reference sequence). CDR3 nucleotide sequence: TGTGCCAGCAGCTTAGGGGCAGGGGGTCAGCCCCAGCATTTT. Its protein product is CASSLGAGGQPQHF.

As to this clone: The sample holds other DNA sequences that translate to the same CDR3. The rearrangement links TRBV29-1 to TRBJ1-1, with D tentatively TRBD1 (6 bases). The CDR3 has 13 amino acids. Germline lookup yields CDR1 SQVTM and CDR2 ANQGSEA. The ends were cut back, 5 bases at V and 0 bases at J, with 10 bases in the middle. This CDR3 reads CSVRGQMNTEAFF. CDR3 nucleotide sequence: TGCAGCGTTCGAGGACAGATGAACACTGAAGCTTTCTTT. The entire variable domain, with the rest obtained from reference TRBV29-1 and TRBJ1-1, is as follows: SAVISQKPSRDICQRGTSLTIQCQVDSQVTMMFWYRQQPGQSLTLIATANQGSEATYESGFVIDKFPISRPNLTFSTLTVSNMSPEDSSIYLCSVRGQMNTEAFFGQGTRLTVV.

DNA of the CDR3: TGCAGCGCCCTGGGGGTCTCCTACGAGCAGTACTTC. This codes for CSALGVSYEQYF. The chain carries TRBV29-1 and TRBJ2-7, with D possibly being TRBD1 or TRBD2 (5 bases each). V gave up 7 bases and J gave up 0 bases, with 10 bases separating them. Germline V gene lookup returns CDR1 SQVTM and CDR2 ANQGSEA. This CDR3 contains 12 residues.

In this sample, this clone turned up many times. The V and J genes are TRBV6-5 and TRBJ2-7; weak D call: TRBD1 (6 bases). In germline, CDR1 is MNHEY, CDR2 SVGAGI. The CDR3 runs 15 residues. V was pared by 2 bases and J by 8 bases, with 19 bases between. For the CDR3, the DNA is TGTGCCAGCAGTTACGACGGCCAAGCAGGGGACAAGCAGTACTTC. This gives the protein CASSYDGQAGDKQYF.

The chain has TRBV19 and TRBJ2-3; possibly TRBD1 or TRBD2 for D (6 bases each). This CDR3 has 11 amino acids. Germline CDR1 reads LNHDA; CDR2 reads SQIVND (reference sequence). V gave up 9 bases and J gave up 4 bases, with 8 bases separating them. Here the CDR3 DNA reads TGTGCCAGGGAGGGGGCAGATACGCAGTATTTT. Protein product: CAREGADTQYF. Full variable domain (outside the CDR3, taken from reference TRBV19 and TRBJ2-3): DGGITQSPKYLFRKEGQNVTLSCEQNLNHDAMYWYRQDPGQGLRLIYYSQIVNDFQKGDIAEGYSVSREKKESFPLTVTSAQKNPTAFYLCAREGADTQYFGPGTRLTVL.

This clone was picked up one time. V is TRBV30 and J is TRBJ1-2, with 10 nucleotides matching TRBD1. Germline V lookup: CDR1 GTSNPN, CDR2 SVGIG (reference sequence). V gave up 8 bases and J gave up 12 bases; unmatched junction bases: 15. The CDR3 has 13 amino acids. CDR3 bases: TGTGCCCGTCCAACCGGGGACAGGGGCGGCCACACCTTC. Amino acid sequence: CARPTGDRGGHTF.

This chain uses TRBV10-3 with TRBJ2-1, with TRBD1 matching over 7 bases. The CDR3 runs to 14 residues. V was clipped by 10 bases and J by 0 bases; unmatched bases: 6. Germline V gene lookup returns CDR1 ENHRY and CDR2 SYGVKD. The CDR3 loop is CATAQGYSYNEQFF. The CDR3 bases are TGTGCCACCGCACAGGGGTACTCCTACAATGAGCAGTTCTTC.

The V gene is TRBV6-5, the J gene TRBJ1-2; 8 bases map to TRBD1. The CDR3 has 14 residues. The germline CDR1 and CDR2 sequences are MNHEY and SVGAGI. With 4 bases clipped from V and 4 bases from J, the junction kept 5 bases outside the gene matches. The CDR3 is CASSSPTGVYGYTF. The CDR3 bases are TGTGCCAGCAGTTCCCCGACAGGGGTCTATGGCTACACCTTC.

This chain joins TRBV5-6 and TRBJ1-2; TRBD1 might be the D (6 bases). CDR3 length: 14 amino acids. Germline V gene lookup returns CDR1 SGHDT and CDR2 YYEEEE. Trimming cost V 2 bases and J 6 bases, with 14 bases left between them. CDR3: CASSFIAGGHGYTF. CDR3 DNA sequence: TGTGCCAGCAGCTTTATTGCGGGGGGCCATGGCTACACCTTC.